This TCR beta chain was sequenced for a study of blood T cell repertoires in COVID-19. Study-wide background: From T cells, B-cell-depleted T cells, or PBMCs came the material, which was cDNA or gDNA.

Generated by immunoSEQ multiplex PCR, the TCRdb table keeps only in-frame clones and is missing some. This sample has 210,000 or so clones, with over 75% found just once. The germline CDR1 and CDR2 sequences are MDHEN and SYDVKM. The CDR3 runs 15 residues. V was clipped by 7 bases and J by 2 bases, with 15 bases between them. The chain joins TRBV28 to TRBJ1-5, with no clear D. The material sequenced was peripheral blood. The TCR was taken from a man aged 50 or older with COVID-19, enrolled during active disease. This CDR3 reads CASTPLLLGNQPQHF. CDR3 nucleotide sequence: TGTGCCAGCACCCCGCTATTATTAGGCAATCAGCCCCAGCATTTT.